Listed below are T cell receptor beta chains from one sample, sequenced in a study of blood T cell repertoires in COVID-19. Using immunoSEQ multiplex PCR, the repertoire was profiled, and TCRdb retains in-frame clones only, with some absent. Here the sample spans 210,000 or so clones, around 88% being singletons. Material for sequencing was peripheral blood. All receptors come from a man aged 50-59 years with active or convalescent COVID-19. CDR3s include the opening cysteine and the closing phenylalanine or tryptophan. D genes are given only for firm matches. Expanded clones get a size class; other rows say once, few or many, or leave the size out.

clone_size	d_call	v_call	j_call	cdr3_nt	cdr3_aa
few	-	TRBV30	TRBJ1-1	TGTGCCTGGAGGTATCGAGTGAACACTGAAGCTTTCTTT	CAWRYRVNTEAFF
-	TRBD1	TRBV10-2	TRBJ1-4	TGCGCCAGCAGTGAGGGGACAGGGGGAAATGAAAAACTGTTTTTT	CASSEGTGGNEKLFF
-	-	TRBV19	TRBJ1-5	TGTGCCAGTAGTATCGGGTTATTTCAGCCCCAGCATTTT	CASSIGLFQPQHF
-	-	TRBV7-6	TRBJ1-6	TGTGCCAGCAGCTTAGGCCGGGATACGCCCCTCCACTTT	CASSLGRDTPLHF
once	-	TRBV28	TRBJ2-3	TGTGCCAGCAGCTCCTCCCGGTTTACTACGACTATCGGCACAGATACGCAGTATTTT	CASSSSRFTTTIGTDTQYF
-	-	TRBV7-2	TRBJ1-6	TGTGCCAGCACCCCGGGGAGGGATTCACCCCTCCACTTT	CASTPGRDSPLHF
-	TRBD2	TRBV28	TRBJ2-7	TGTGCCAGCAGTTCGGGACTAGCTTCTCCCGAGCAGTACTTC	CASSSGLASPEQYF
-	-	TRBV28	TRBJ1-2	TGTGCCAGCAGCCGCCAAAACCCCCGGGGAGACGGCTACACCTTC	CASSRQNPRGDGYTF
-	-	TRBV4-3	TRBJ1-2	TGCGCCAGCAGCCAAGATCCAGGAGGAGGCTATGGCTACACCTTC	CASSQDPGGGYGYTF
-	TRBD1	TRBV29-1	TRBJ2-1	TGCAGCGGGAACCGGGACAGGGCGGCCGGAGAGCAGTTCTTC	CSGNRDRAAGEQFF
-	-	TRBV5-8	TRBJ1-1	TGTGCCAGCAGCTATTGGGGCCTTACGAACACTGAAGCTTTCTTT	CASSYWGLTNTEAFF
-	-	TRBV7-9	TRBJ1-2	TGTGCCAGCAGAGTGATCGACAGAAATGTTTTTGATGGCTACACCTTC	CASRVIDRNVFDGYTF
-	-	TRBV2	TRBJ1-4	TGTGCCAGCAGGCCCGACTCCCTTAATGAAAAACTGTTTTTT	CASRPDSLNEKLFF
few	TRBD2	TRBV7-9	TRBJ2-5	TGTGCCAGCAGCTTAGCGGCTAGCGGGAAACAAGAGACCCAGTACTTC	CASSLAASGKQETQYF
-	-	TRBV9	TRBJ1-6	TGTGCCAGCAGCTCCGGGAATTCACCCCTCCACTTT	CASSSGNSPLHF
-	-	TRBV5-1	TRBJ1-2	TGCGCCAGCAGCCAGGCAGGGTCGATCGGCGGCTACACCTTC	CASSQAGSIGGYTF
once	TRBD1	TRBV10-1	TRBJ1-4	TGCGCCAGCAGCCCTGGACAGGGGATTGCAACTAATGAAAAACTGTTTTTT	CASSPGQGIATNEKLFF
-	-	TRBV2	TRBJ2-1	TGTGCCAGCAACCCCGGGAGTAACAACAATGAGCAGTTCTTC	CASNPGSNNNEQFF
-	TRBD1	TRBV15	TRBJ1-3	TGTGCCACCAGCCGAGGACAGGGCTTCTCCTCTGGAAACACCATATATTTT	CATSRGQGFSSGNTIYF
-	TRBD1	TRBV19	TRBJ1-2	TGTGCCAGCCGCCGGGGGACAGGGGTTAACTATGGCTACACCTTC	CASRRGTGVNYGYTF
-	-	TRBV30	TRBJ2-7	TGTGCCTGGAGTGTACAGTACTACGAGCAGTACTTC	CAWSVQYYEQYF
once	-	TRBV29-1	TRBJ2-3	TGCAGCGTTGAAGATTACCTAGGATCGGGTACGCAGTATTTT	CSVEDYLGSGTQYF
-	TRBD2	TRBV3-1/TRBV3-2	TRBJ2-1	TGTGCCAGCAGCCAAGGACTAGCGGGGGCTTACAATGAGCAGTTCTTC	CASSQGLAGAYNEQFF
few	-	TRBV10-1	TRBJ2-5	TGCGCCAGCAGTGTGGGTCGTGGCAGGGCCGAGACCCAGTACTTC	CASSVGRGRAETQYF
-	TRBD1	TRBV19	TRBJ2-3	TGTGCCAGTAGTGCTACAGGGGGCTCCCTCACAGATACGCAGTATTTT	CASSATGGSLTDTQYF
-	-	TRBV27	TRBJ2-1	TGTGCCAGCAGTTCTCTTTGGGGGCCCCCGGGGAATGAGCAGTTCTTC	CASSSLWGPPGNEQFF
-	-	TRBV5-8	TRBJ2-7	TGTGCCAGCAGCTTCCAAACATCCGAGCAGTACTTC	CASSFQTSEQYF
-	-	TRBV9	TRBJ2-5	TGTGCCAGCAGCGCCCTACAAGGGCGGGGAGAGACCCAGTACTTC	CASSALQGRGETQYF
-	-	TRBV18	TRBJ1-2	TGTGCCAGCTCACCACTCACCCGGGGTGATGGCTACACCTTC	CASSPLTRGDGYTF
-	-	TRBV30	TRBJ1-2	TGTGCCTGGAGTTTAGACATGCCCTATGGCTACACCTTC	CAWSLDMPYGYTF
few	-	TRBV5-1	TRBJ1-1	TGCGCCAGCAGCTTGGGTTCAGGGGTCAACACTGAAGCTTTCTTT	CASSLGSGVNTEAFF
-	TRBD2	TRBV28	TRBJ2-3	TGTGCCAGCAGTTTGATAGCGGGAGGGCCGACAGATACGCAGTATTTT	CASSLIAGGPTDTQYF
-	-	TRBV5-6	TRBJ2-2	TGTGCCAGCAGCTTGACCGCAGCGGACACCGGGGAGCTGTTTTTT	CASSLTAADTGELFF
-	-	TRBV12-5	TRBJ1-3	TGTGCTAGTGGTTTGACCCGGACGGACAGAAACACCATATATTTT	CASGLTRTDRNTIYF
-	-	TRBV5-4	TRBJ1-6	TGTGCCAGCAGCTTCACAGGGACGACGCCCACCCTCCACTTT	CASSFTGTTPTLHF
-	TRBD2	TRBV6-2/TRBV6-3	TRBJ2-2	TGTGCCAGCAGCCGACTAGCGGTATACGGGGAGCTGTTTTTT	CASSRLAVYGELFF
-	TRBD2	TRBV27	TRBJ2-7	TGTGCCAGCAGTTTACTGGGGACTAGCCTCTACGAGCAGTACTTC	CASSLLGTSLYEQYF
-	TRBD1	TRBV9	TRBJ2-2	TGTGCCAGCAGCCTTTCCGGGACAGCAAACACCGGGGAGCTGTTTTTT	CASSLSGTANTGELFF
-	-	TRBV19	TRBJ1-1	TGTGCCAGTAGCCCCGGAGGGAAGATGAACACTGAAGCTTTCTTT	CASSPGGKMNTEAFF
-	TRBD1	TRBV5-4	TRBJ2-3	TGTGCCAGCAGCCGAAGACAGGGAGTAGATACGCAGTATTTT	CASSRRQGVDTQYF
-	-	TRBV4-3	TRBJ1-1	TGCGCCAGCAGCCAAGAACCCGGTAACACTGAAGCTTTCTTT	CASSQEPGNTEAFF
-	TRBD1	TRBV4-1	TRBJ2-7	TGCGCCAGCAGCCAAGACGAGGGACAGGGCGCCGAGCAGTACTTC	CASSQDEGQGAEQYF
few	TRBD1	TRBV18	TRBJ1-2	TGTGCCAGCTCACCGTTAGATATACAGGGGTCTCCCTATGGCTACACCTTC	CASSPLDIQGSPYGYTF
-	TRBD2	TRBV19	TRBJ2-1	TGTGCCAGTAGGGGGGCCACTAGCGGGAGGCCGTTCTTC	CASRGATSGRPFF
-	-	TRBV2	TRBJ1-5	TGTGCCAGCAGCGCGGGTAGCAATCAGCCCCAGCATTTT	CASSAGSNQPQHF
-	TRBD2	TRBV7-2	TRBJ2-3	TGTGCCAGCAGCTTAGGGACTAGCGGGGATACGCAGTATTTT	CASSLGTSGDTQYF
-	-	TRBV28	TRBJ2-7	TGTGCCAGCAGTTTAACGGGAAACGAGCAGTACTTC	CASSLTGNEQYF
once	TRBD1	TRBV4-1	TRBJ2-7	TGCGCCAGCAGCCAAGGGGGACAGGCACCCTACGAGCAGTACTTC	CASSQGGQAPYEQYF
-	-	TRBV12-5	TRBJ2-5	TGTGCTAGTGGTGTGGACGGTGAAGAGACCCAGTACTTC	CASGVDGEETQYF
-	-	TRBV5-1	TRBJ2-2	TGCGCCAGCAGTTTCGTCCCGGACACGGGAGCCGGGGAGCTGTTTTTT	CASSFVPDTGAGELFF
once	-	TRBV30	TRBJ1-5	TGTGCCTGGAGTCTCCAGGGGAAACAGCCCCAGCATTTT	CAWSLQGKQPQHF
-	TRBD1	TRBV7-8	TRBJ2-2	TGTGCCAGCAGCATAAACAGGGGGCGCGGGGAGCTGTTTTTT	CASSINRGRGELFF
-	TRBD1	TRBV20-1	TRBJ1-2	TGCAGTGCTGGCAGGGGGCAAGGCTACACCTTC	CSAGRGQGYTF